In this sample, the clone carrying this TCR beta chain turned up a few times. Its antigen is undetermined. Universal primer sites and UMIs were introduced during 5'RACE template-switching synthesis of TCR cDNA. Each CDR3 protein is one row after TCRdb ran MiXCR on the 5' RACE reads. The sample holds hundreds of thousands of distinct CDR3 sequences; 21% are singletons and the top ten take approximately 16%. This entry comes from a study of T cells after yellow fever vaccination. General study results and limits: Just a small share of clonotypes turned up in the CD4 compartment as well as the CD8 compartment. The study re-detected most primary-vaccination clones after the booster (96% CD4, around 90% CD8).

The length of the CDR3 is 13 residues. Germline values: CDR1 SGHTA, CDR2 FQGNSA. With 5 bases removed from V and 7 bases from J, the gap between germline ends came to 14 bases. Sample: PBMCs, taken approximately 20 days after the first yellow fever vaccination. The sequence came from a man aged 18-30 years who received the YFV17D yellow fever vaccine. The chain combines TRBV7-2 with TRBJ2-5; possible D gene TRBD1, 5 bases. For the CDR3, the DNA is TGTGCCAGCAGCCAAAGGGGCCAACTGACCCAGTACTTC. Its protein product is CASSQRGQLTQYF.